The following is a TCR beta chain sequence with its context. The data derive from a study of memory CD4+ T cells and cytomegalovirus serostatus. As for the study in general: Of the healthy Belgian adults, eight or nine were CMV seropositive and 20 to 25 seronegative.

Profiling relied on immunoSEQ multiplex PCR, and the TCRdb table lists in-frame clones only, not all of them. Among 50,000 to 60,000 clones listed, around 83% were seen once. This CDR3 contains 13 residues. The germline CDR1 and CDR2 sequences are MNHEY and SMNVEV (reference sequence). The junction had 4 bases not matched to a gene; V was cut back by 6 bases and J by 4 bases. Single viable CD3+CD4+CD8-CD45RO+ cells were sorted as the memory CD4+ T cells. The sample taken for sequencing was memory CD4+ T cells from blood. The sequence came from an adult in good health and CMV-seropositive. The chain couples TRBV27 to TRBJ1-1; 8 bases align to TRBD1. The CDR3 DNA follows: TGTGCCAGCAGGATACAGGGGGGCACTGAAGCTTTCTTT. It translates to CASRIQGGTEAFF.